The next 9 T cell receptor beta chains were all read from a single sample in a study of PD-1 blockade in classical Hodgkin lymphoma. Autologous stem cell transplantation was followed by relapse in every patient, and brentuximab vedotin exposure varied. Out of thawed PBMCs, magnetic negative selection purified CD4+ T cells. The table came from immunoSEQ multiplex PCR; TCRdb's copy has only in-frame clones and leaves some out. Among tens of thousands of clones listed, less than 90% were seen once. The material sequenced was CD4+ T cells from blood, taken at baseline. All receptors derive from a human donor with classical Hodgkin lymphoma.

The chain links TRBV7-2 to TRBJ2-7; TRBD2 agrees at 13 bases. The CDR3 length is 15 residues. CDR1 and CDR2 (germline): SGHTA, FQGNSA. Trimming removed 3 bases from V and 2 bases from J; junction bases left unmatched: 1. The CDR3: CASSFGTSGAYEQYF. The CDR3 coding sequence is TGTGCCAGCAGCTTCGGGACTAGCGGGGCCTACGAGCAGTACTTC.

The chain links TRBV5-1 to TRBJ2-5, with a tentative D call TRBD2 (5 bases). The CDR3 length is 14 residues. Germline assignment: CDR1 SGHRS and CDR2 YFSETQ. The ends were cut back, 5 bases at V and 5 bases at J, with 16 bases in the middle. In nucleotides, the CDR3 is TGCGCCAGCAGTCGAGGGTCGTTTCCGGAGACCCAGTACTTC. Translation gives CASSRGSFPETQYF.

This chain connects TRBV29-1 to TRBJ2-7; D gene ambiguous. The germline V gene has CDR1 SQVTM and CDR2 ANQGSEA. CDR3 length: 14 residues. V dropped 0 bases and J dropped 4 bases, with 13 bases sitting between them. Here the CDR3 reads CSVEDAGPLYEQYF. DNA of the CDR3: TGCAGCGTTGAAGATGCCGGGCCTTTATACGAGCAGTACTTC.

The rearrangement links TRBV25-1 to TRBJ2-6; D not certain. The CDR3 is 13 residues long. V shed 10 bases and J shed 3 bases, with 10 bases lying between them. The germline CDR1 and CDR2 sequences are MGHDK and SYGVNS. The CDR3 nucleotides are TGTGCCACCTCCGCGGTTGGGGCCAACGTCCTGACTTTC. Protein product: CATSAVGANVLTF.

This sequence joins TRBV7-2 and TRBJ2-1; 7 bases agree with TRBD1. V shed 4 bases and J 4 bases; nucleotides not matched to a gene: 1. Germline loops: CDR1 SGHTA, CDR2 FQGNSA. This CDR3 region has 13 residues. This CDR3 reads CASSSDRYNEQFF. CDR3 DNA sequence: TGTGCCAGCAGCTCGGACAGGTACAATGAGCAGTTCTTC. Filled out from reference TRBV7-2 and TRBJ2-1, the complete variable domain reads GAGVSQSPSNKVTEKGKDVELRCDPISGHTALYWYRQSLGQGLEFLIYFQGNSAPDKSGLPSDRFSAERTGGSVSTLTIQRTQQEDSAVYLCASSSDRYNEQFFGPGTRLTVL.

This clone was picked up a small number of times. The genes are TRBV6-6 and TRBJ1-1; TRBD1 might be the D (5 bases). V was cut by 6 bases and J by 5 bases, with 19 bases left in between. CDR3 size: 15 residues. Germline-derived CDR1 and CDR2 are MNHNY and SVGAGI (reference sequence). DNA of the CDR3: TGTGCCAGCAGAACCGTTTTGGTGAGGGGTACTGAAGCTTTCTTT. It encodes CASRTVLVRGTEAFF.

The J gene is TRBJ1-1, the V gene TRBV30; TRBD1 aligns across 7 bases. Looked up from germline, CDR1 is GTSNPN and CDR2 is SVGIG (reference sequence). This CDR3 comprises 13 residues. Trimming cost V 3 bases and J 7 bases; bases outside gene matches: 8. The CDR3 DNA sequence: TGTGCCTGGAGACGACAGGGAACCTATGAAGCTTTCTTT. As protein: CAWRRQGTYEAFF.

The chain combines TRBV28 with TRBJ2-2; perhaps TRBD2 as D (6 bases). This CDR3 contains 15 residues. V was cut by 6 bases and J by 0 bases, with 11 bases left in between. Looked up from germline, CDR1 is MDHEN and CDR2 is SYDVKM. Here the CDR3 reads CASSLTGANTGELFF. CDR3 in DNA: TGTGCCAGCAGCCTAACGGGGGCGAACACCGGGGAGCTGTTTTTT.

The V gene is TRBV30, the J gene TRBJ2-1; 8 bases agree with TRBD2. J gave up 2 bases and V 2 bases, and 5 bases lay outside the gene matches. CDR1 and CDR2 from the germline V gene are GTSNPN and SVGIG (reference sequence). CDR3 length: 15 residues. The CDR3 bases are TGTGCCTGGAGTAGAGCGGGAGTTCCCTACAATGAGCAGTTCTTC. Translation gives CAWSRAGVPYNEQFF.